Ten or more counts support the clone carrying this T cell receptor beta chain. This sample was included in a study of CDR3 diversity in severe acne. Each CDR3 protein is one row after TCRdb ran MiXCR on the PCR reads. The table has around 100,000 distinct CDR3 sequences, roughly 51% seen once. Trimming at V came to 4 bases and at J to 7 bases, leaving 9 bases not matched to a gene. Germline V lookup: CDR1 GTSNPN, CDR2 SVGIG (reference sequence). The CDR3 has 14 amino acids. The chain employs TRBV30 and TRBJ1-4; 7 nucleotides match TRBD1. The receptor's source is a male donor with acne. Source material: blood. The CDR3 protein is CAWTRDRPGEKLFF. CDR3 nucleotides: TGTGCCTGGACTAGGGACAGACCAGGTGAAAAACTGTTTTTT.